Detailed here is one TCR beta chain. Its antigen is as yet unknown. The sample comes from a study of CD4 T cells in relation to SARS-CoV-2 and coronaviruses. The unexposed donors gave CD4+ T cells in about 2011-2018, prior to COVID-19. Isolation of CD4+ T cells took place after about eleven days in culture. Some 1.9 million PBMCs per well were cultured with approximately 10 IU/ml IL-2. Profiled with immunoSEQ multiplex PCR; TCRdb holds only in-frame clones, not every one. Here the sample spans roughly 26,000 clones, 65% to 85% being singletons. The receptor was isolated from a human donor in good health. The material sequenced was CD4+ T cells from PBMCs, cultured in vitro.

In nucleotides, the CDR3 is TGTGCCAGCAGTCCCGGACAGGGGGCGTTCGACTATGGCTACACCTTC. Protein: CASSPGQGAFDYGYTF. V is TRBV6-2 or TRBV6-3 and J is TRBJ1-2, with 11 nucleotides matching TRBD1. The CDR3 contains 16 residues. The germline V gene encodes CDR1 MNHEY and CDR2 SVGEGT. With 5 bases clipped from V and 3 bases from J, the junction kept 8 bases outside the gene matches.